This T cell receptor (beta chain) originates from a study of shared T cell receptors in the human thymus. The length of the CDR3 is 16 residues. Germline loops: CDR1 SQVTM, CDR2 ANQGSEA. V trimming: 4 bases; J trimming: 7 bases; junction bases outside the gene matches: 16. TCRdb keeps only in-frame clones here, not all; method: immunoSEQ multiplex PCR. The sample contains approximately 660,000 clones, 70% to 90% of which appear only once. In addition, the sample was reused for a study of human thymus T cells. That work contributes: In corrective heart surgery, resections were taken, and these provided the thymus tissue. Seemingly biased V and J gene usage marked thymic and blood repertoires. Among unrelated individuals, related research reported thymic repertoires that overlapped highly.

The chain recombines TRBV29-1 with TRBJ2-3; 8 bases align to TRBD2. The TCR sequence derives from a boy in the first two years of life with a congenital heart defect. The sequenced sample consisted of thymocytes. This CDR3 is CSVGREGLVAFNTQYF. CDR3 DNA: TGCAGCGTTGGACGGGAGGGACTAGTGGCATTCAATACGCAGTATTTT.